This TCR beta chain was identified in a study of identical twins. Via MiXCR, TCRdb re-called the 5' RACE reads, giving one row per CDR3 protein. The sample holds roughly 720,000 distinct CDR3 sequences, about 18% seen once. On this clonotype: What it binds is unknown.

Overall study findings and caveats: Cord blood's abundant beta clonotypes had fewer insertions, unlike memory repertoires.

The same sample was also studied in work on T cells expressing NK-cell markers.

The TCR comes from a woman younger than 35 in good health. Sequencing was carried out using PBMCs.

Written as DNA, the CDR3 is TGTGCCAGCAGCTCCCAAACTGGGGCCAACGTCCTGACTTTC. It encodes CASSSQTGANVLTF. The V and J genes are TRBV7-2 and TRBJ2-6; the D is unclear. The CDR3 has 14 amino acids. Trimming left V 4 bases short and J 2 bases short, with 6 bases between. CDR1 and CDR2 (germline): SGHTA, FQGNSA. The full variable domain, with the rest looked up from reference TRBV7-2 and TRBJ2-6, is GAGVSQSPSNKVTEKGKDVELRCDPISGHTALYWYRQSLGQGLEFLIYFQGNSAPDKSGLPSDRFSAERTGGSVSTLTIQRTQQEDSAVYLCASSSQTGANVLTFGAGSRLTVL.